Below are 12 T cell receptor beta chains sequenced from a single sample in a study of blood T cells in healthy people across ages (dated by TCRdb to 2013 to 2016). Library preparation used 5' RACE. The sequencer was an Illumina HiSeq 2500. A second PCR of about 7 to 12 cycles was run with a J-beta primer mix and a sample-barcoded 5' primer. Through fastp at Q25 and MiXCR, TCRdb rebuilt clones from the public reads, retaining in-frame beta chains. Every entry covers one CDR3 protein and lists the most common genes and DNA from its rows. The sample has over a million distinct CDR3 sequences on record, 35% to 50% of them singletons. Around 18% of the sample is in the top ten clones. Sequences were obtained from blood. Every receptor here comes from a woman aged 60-70 years in good health.

The V call is TRBV11-2, the J call TRBJ2-4, with 9 bases that match TRBD1. The J call may not be correct, given that the DNA end is closer to TRBJ2-7. CDR3 length equals 17 residues. Germline V gene sequence: CDR1 SGHAT, CDR2 FQNNGV. This chain's CDR3 is CASSLATSQGASYEQYF. As DNA, the CDR3 is TGTGCCAGCAGCTTAGCCACCTCACAGGGGGCTTCCTACGAGCAGTACTTC.

A few counts support this clonotype. The chain combines TRBV5-1 with TRBJ2-3; D is unresolved. This CDR3 comprises 15 residues. Trimming took off 0 bases at V and 1 base at J, with 9 bases between the two ends. Germline V gene lookup returns CDR1 SGHRS and CDR2 YFSETQ. This CDR3 is CASSLDSPRTDTQYF. CDR3 DNA: TGCGCCAGCAGCTTGGACTCCCCACGCACAGATACGCAGTATTTT.

V and J are TRBV7-9 and TRBJ2-1; the D gene is possibly TRBD2 (6 bases). Trimming shortened V by 1 base and J by 4 bases, and 11 bases separated the two germline ends. The CDR3 sequence is 15 residues long. Germline CDR1 and CDR2: SEHNR and FQNEAQ (reference sequence). The CDR3 DNA reads as TGTGCCAGCAGCTTAGAAGCGGGTAGATACAATGAGCAGTTCTTC. Amino acid sequence: CASSLEAGRYNEQFF. The full variable domain, rest sourced from reference TRBV7-9 and TRBJ2-1, is DTGVSQNPRHKITKRGQNVTFRCDPISEHNRLYWYRQTLGQGPEFLTYFQNEAQLEKSRLLSDRFSAERPKGSFSTLEIQRTEQGDSAMYLCASSLEAGRYNEQFFGPGTRLTVL.

The rearrangement links TRBV5-4 to TRBJ2-7, with 8 bases that match TRBD2. The V gene end was trimmed by 6 bases and the J gene end by 2 bases; junction bases not matched to a gene: 10. CDR1 and CDR2 from the germline V gene are SGHNT and YYREEE (reference sequence). This CDR3 has 15 residues. CDR3: CASTVGGLGAYEQYF. The CDR3 DNA reads as TGTGCCAGCACCGTGGGGGGACTAGGCGCCTACGAGCAGTACTTC.

The rearrangement joins TRBV27 to TRBJ2-3; 8 bases line up with TRBD1. The ends lost 6 bases at V and 3 bases at J; junction bases unmatched: 11. Germline CDR1 reads MNHEY; CDR2 reads SMNVEV (reference sequence). The CDR3 totals 16 residues. CDR3 sequence: CASRRTFRGRTDTQYF. CDR3 nucleotides: TGTGCCAGCAGAAGAACCTTCAGGGGGCGGACAGATACGCAGTATTTT.

In its sample, this clonotype was seen many times. The chain recombines TRBV27 with TRBJ1-1; TRBD1 is a possible D gene (5 bases). Per the germline V gene, CDR1 is MNHEY and CDR2 is SMNVEV (reference sequence). Deletions cut 4 bases from V and 1 base from J, with 7 bases between. CDR3 length: 13 residues. CDR3 amino acids: CASSYRGNTEAFF. CDR3 DNA: TGTGCCAGCAGTTATAGGGGGAACACTGAAGCTTTCTTT.

This clonotype was detected only a few times. The chain couples TRBV6-6 to TRBJ2-5, with D perhaps TRBD2 (5 bases). V lost 6 bases to trimming and J lost 9 bases, with 14 bases between them. Germline V gene data show CDR1 as MNHNY and CDR2 as SVGAGI (reference sequence). The CDR3 sequence is 12 residues long. DNA of the CDR3: TGTGCCAGCAGGGACTTCCCGGAGGCCCAGTACTTC. This encodes CASRDFPEAQYF.

The chain employs TRBV4-2 and TRBJ2-1, with D perhaps matching TRBD1 or TRBD2 (6 bases each). The CDR3 loop spans 17 amino acids. V was clipped by 0 bases and J by 0 bases, with 12 bases between them. Germline CDR1 LGHNA, CDR2 YNFKEQ. The chain's CDR3 is CASSQDQGGTSYNEQFF. The CDR3 DNA sequence: TGTGCCAGCAGCCAAGATCAAGGGGGGACCTCCTACAATGAGCAGTTCTTC.

As regards this clonotype: At one end the junction does not follow the germline gene, possibly because of a read error. The gene calls are TRBV4-2 and TRBJ2-3; TRBD2 matches 7 bases. CDR1 is LGHNA, CDR2 YNFKEQ, per germline. The CDR3 contains 21 residues. The CDR3 nucleotides are TGTGCCAGCAGCCAAGATCGAGTGGAGCGGGAACCCCTTGACGACACAGGTACGCAGTATTTT. It specifies CASSQDRVEREPLDDTGTQYF.

This clonotype was observed a single time. V gene TRBV28 combines with J gene TRBJ2-2; D is undetermined. The CDR3 loop spans 12 amino acids. The V end was cut by 7 bases, the J end by 4 bases, with 7 bases between. In germline, CDR1 is MDHEN, CDR2 SYDVKM. CDR3 in amino acids: CASTERTGELFF. The CDR3 DNA reads TGTGCCAGCACTGAACGCACCGGGGAGCTGTTTTTT.

The chain combines TRBV3-1 with TRBJ2-2; D not resolved. The CDR3 covers 14 residues. The germline V and J ends were trimmed by 4 bases and 6 bases, with 12 bases remaining between them. Germline assignment: CDR1 LGHDT and CDR2 YNNKEL (reference sequence). The CDR3 coding sequence is TGTGCCAGCAGCCCTGCCAGTTGGGCCGGGGAGCTGTTTTTT. Protein sequence: CASSPASWAGELFF.

This clonotype was observed a few times. V usage is TRBV5-1 and J usage is TRBJ2-7, with a weak D call TRBD1 (5 bases). The CDR3 covers 14 residues. In germline, CDR1 is SGHRS, CDR2 YFSETQ. Trimming shortened V by 0 bases and J by 2 bases, and 9 bases separated the two germline ends. The CDR3 DNA reads as TGCGCCAGCAGCTTGGAGGGGAACACCTACGAGCAGTACTTC. This sequence encodes CASSLEGNTYEQYF. Full variable domain (rest looked up from reference TRBV5-1 and TRBJ2-7): KAGVTQTPRYLIKTRGQQVTLSCSPISGHRSVSWYQQTPGQGLQFLFEYFSETQRNKGNFPGRFSGRQFSNSRSEMNVSTLELGDSALYLCASSLEGNTYEQYFGPGTRLTVT.